The clone carrying this T cell receptor beta chain came up many times. Its antigen is not known. This record comes from a study of CD8 T cells in ankylosing spondylitis. Study observations and caveats: Blood from ankylosing spondylitis patients appeared to carry a characteristic roughly eight-variant TCR beta motif. Before this, some motif variants had been reported in reactive arthritis synovial fluid and blood. Clones linked to disease were reported to show significant enrichment in matched ankylosing spondylitis synovial fluid.

Quantitative 5'-RACE was performed with molecular barcodes, and it yielded the TCR beta libraries. TCRdb independently ran MiXCR on the 5' RACE reads; one entry per CDR3 protein. The repertoire has tens of thousands of distinct CDR3 sequences, over 2% of them found once; the top ten carry about 7.8%. The sample comprised blood, either unsorted or a sorted T cell fraction (not recorded which). This TCR was recovered from a female donor with ankylosing spondylitis or in good health (not recorded which).

CDR3 coding DNA: TGTGCCAGCAGCCCGACGGGGACAGGGCGGGAGAGGAAAAGTGAGCAGTTCTTC. Translation: CASSPTGTGRERKSEQFF. This sequence joins TRBV9 and TRBJ2-1; 9 positions match TRBD1. V lost 4 bases and J lost 9; bases outside the gene matches: 20. The CDR3 has 18 residues. Per the germline V gene, CDR1 is SGDLS and CDR2 is YYNGEE.